A selection of T cell receptor beta chains follows, all from one sample in a study of blood T cell repertoires in COVID-19. The data were produced by immunoSEQ multiplex PCR, yet TCRdb's version contains in-frame clones alone and is incomplete. The sample yields fewer than 120,000 clones, around 90% seen once. The specimen sequenced was peripheral blood. All receptors come from a human donor in a cohort sampled during active COVID-19. The CDR3 runs from the conserved cysteine through the conserved F or W. D genes are given only for firm matches. Rows give clone size only sometimes, using once, few, many, or a class for an expanded clone.

CDR3 protein,CDR3 DNA,D gene,clone size,J gene,V gene,CDR3 length
CSVGLGGLATYEQYF,TGCAGCGTTGGATTGGGGGGACTCGCCACCTACGAGCAGTACTTC,-,-,TRBJ2-7,TRBV29-1,15
CASSFGTSGDYEQYF,TGTGCCAGCTCATTCGGGACTAGCGGAGATTACGAGCAGTACTTC,TRBD2,-,TRBJ2-7,TRBV18,15
CASSYDGRTGETQYF,TGTGCCAGCAGTTACGACGGGAGGACGGGTGAGACCCAGTACTTC,TRBD2,-,TRBJ2-5,TRBV6-6,15
CASSYDRVKDQPQHF,TGTGCCAGCAGTTACGACAGGGTAAAGGATCAGCCCCAGCATTTT,TRBD1,-,TRBJ1-5,TRBV6-2/TRBV6-3,15
CASSDPGLAGPNEQFF,TGTGCCAGCAGTGACCCTGGACTAGCGGGACCCAATGAGCAGTTCTTC,TRBD2,-,TRBJ2-1,TRBV2,16
CATRSQSHPGDYEQYF,TGTGCCACCCGCTCGCAATCCCACCCCGGGGATTACGAGCAGTACTTC,-,-,TRBJ2-7,TRBV9,16
CASAGGQNNSPLHF,TGCGCCAGCGCCGGGGGGCAGAATAATTCACCCCTCCACTTT,-,-,TRBJ1-6,TRBV5-1,14
CASRAQDTNTGELFF,TGTGCCAGCAGAGCACAGGATACGAACACCGGGGAGCTGTTTTTT,-,-,TRBJ2-2,TRBV7-3,15
CASSPGQNTGELFF,TGCGCCAGCAGCCCGGGACAGAACACCGGGGAGCTGTTTTTT,-,-,TRBJ2-2,TRBV5-1,14
CASSSRLEQFF,TGTGCCAGCAGCTCCCGGTTAGAGCAGTTCTTC,-,-,TRBJ2-1,TRBV12-3/TRBV12-4,11
CASSPRTGLNIQYF,TGTGCCAGCAGTCCCCGGACAGGCCTAAACATTCAGTACTTC,TRBD1,-,TRBJ2-4,TRBV27,14
CASSFRQLNTGELFF,TGTGCCAGCAGCTTCCGACAGCTGAACACCGGGGAGCTGTTTTTT,-,-,TRBJ2-2,TRBV5-4,15
CASSNTRQGAYGYTF,TGTGCCAGCAGTAATACCCGACAGGGGGCCTATGGCTACACCTTC,TRBD1,-,TRBJ1-2,TRBV6-5,15
CAWSVEGDPNEKLFF,TGTGCCTGGAGTGTAGAGGGGGACCCTAATGAAAAACTGTTTTTT,-,-,TRBJ1-4,TRBV30,15
CASSPIQGDTEAFF,TGTGCCAGCTCACCGATACAGGGGGACACTGAAGCTTTCTTT,TRBD1,-,TRBJ1-1,TRBV18,14
CASSYSGGRSTDTQYF,TGTGCCAGCAGTTACTCAGGGGGCCGAAGCACAGATACGCAGTATTTT,TRBD1,-,TRBJ2-3,TRBV6-5,16
CASSHYRRNQPQHF,TGTGCCAGCAGCCACTACAGACGTAATCAGCCCCAGCATTTT,-,-,TRBJ1-5,TRBV3-1/TRBV3-2,14
CAWTGTGVFPLHF,TGTGCCTGGACCGGGACAGGGGTTTTTCCCCTCCACTTT,TRBD1,-,TRBJ1-6,TRBV30,13
CASSLGGNTDTQYF,TGTGCCAGCAGCCTGGGAGGGAACACAGATACGCAGTATTTT,TRBD2,-,TRBJ2-3,TRBV3-1/TRBV3-2,14
CASSSWSSYNSPLHF,TGTGCCAGCAGCTCCTGGAGCTCCTATAATTCACCCCTCCACTTT,-,-,TRBJ1-6,TRBV5-4,15
CASSYEDSYNSPLHF,TGTGCCAGCAGTTACGAGGACTCCTATAATTCACCCCTCCACTTT,-,-,TRBJ1-6,TRBV6-6,15
CASSQGTSGSGAYEQYF,TGTGCCAGCAGCCAAGGGACTAGCGGGAGCGGTGCCTACGAGCAGTACTTC,TRBD2,-,TRBJ2-7,TRBV4-2,17
CASSFDLGGHSSGANVLTF,TGCGCCAGCAGCTTTGATCTAGGGGGCCACTCCTCTGGGGCCAACGTCCTGACTTTC,TRBD1,-,TRBJ2-6,TRBV5-1,19
CAWNLGLAGGSTDTQYF,TGTGCCTGGAACTTGGGACTAGCGGGGGGCAGCACAGATACGCAGTATTTT,TRBD2,-,TRBJ2-3,TRBV30,17
CASRERQGIRGYTF,TGTGCCAGCAGAGAAAGACAGGGTATACGAGGCTACACCTTC,TRBD1,once,TRBJ1-2,TRBV27,14
CASSDRGPHTDTQYF,TGTGCCAGCAGTGACAGGGGCCCCCACACAGATACGCAGTATTTT,-,once,TRBJ2-3,TRBV2,15
CASSIAQDRQAFF,TGTGCCAGTAGTATAGCCCAGGACAGGCAAGCTTTCTTT,TRBD1,once,TRBJ1-1,TRBV19,13
CASSLAGLAGMRNEQFF,TGTGCCAGCAGCTTAGCTGGTCTAGCGGGCATGAGGAATGAGCAGTTCTTC,TRBD2,-,TRBJ2-1,TRBV7-9,17
CAWSQQGFNSPLHF,TGTGCCTGGAGCCAGCAGGGTTTTAATTCACCCCTCCACTTT,-,-,TRBJ1-6,TRBV30,14
CASSTGTAIETQYF,TGTGCCAGCAGCACTGGGACAGCGATAGAGACCCAGTACTTC,TRBD1,-,TRBJ2-5,TRBV28,14
CASSPLTGGNNEQYF,TGTGCCAGCAGCCCCTTGACAGGGGGCAACAACGAGCAGTACTTC,TRBD1,once,TRBJ2-7,TRBV11-2,15
CASSRQGYTEAFF,TGTGCCAGCAGTAGACAGGGGTACACTGAAGCTTTCTTT,TRBD1,-,TRBJ1-1,TRBV6-5,13
CASSSETAFSGNTIYF,TGTGCCAGTAGTTCGGAGACAGCCTTCTCTGGAAACACCATATATTTT,-,-,TRBJ1-3,TRBV19,16
CAWRVPGHGYTF,TGTGCCTGGAGAGTTCCAGGGCACGGCTACACCTTC,-,-,TRBJ1-2,TRBV30,12
CASSSPPTGANVLTF,TGTGCCAGCAGCTCCCCCCCCACTGGGGCCAACGTCCTGACTTTC,-,-,TRBJ2-6,TRBV5-4,15
CASSPSRGGLETQYF,TGTGCTAGCAGCCCCAGCCGGGGGGGGCTAGAGACCCAGTACTTC,TRBD2,-,TRBJ2-5,TRBV7-7,15
CASTPPGQGKAGELFF,TGTGCCAGCACTCCGCCGGGACAGGGGAAGGCCGGGGAGCTGTTTTTT,TRBD1,-,TRBJ2-2,TRBV7-9,16
CASSFERQGYNQPQHF,TGTGCCAGCAGCTTTGAGAGACAGGGGTACAATCAGCCCCAGCATTTT,TRBD1,-,TRBJ1-5,TRBV7-8,16
CASSLIAGGLETQYF,TGTGCCAGCAGCTTAATAGCGGGAGGGCTAGAGACCCAGTACTTC,TRBD2,-,TRBJ2-5,TRBV7-3,15
CASSYSVLAEAFF,TGTGCCAGCAGTTACTCGGTCTTAGCTGAAGCTTTCTTT,-,-,TRBJ1-1,TRBV6-5,13
CASSILTGGKYGYTF,TGTGCCAGCAGTATCTTGACAGGGGGCAAGTATGGCTACACCTTC,TRBD1,-,TRBJ1-2,TRBV6-5,15
CASSYRETTYGYTF,TGTGCCAGCAGTTATCGGGAAACGACTTATGGCTACACCTTC,-,-,TRBJ1-2,TRBV28,14
CASSPTTSGGPSEQFF,TGCGCCAGCAGCCCAACGACTAGCGGGGGGCCGAGTGAGCAGTTCTTC,TRBD2,-,TRBJ2-1,TRBV5-1,16